Below are 6 T cell receptor beta chains sequenced from a single sample in a study of long-term antiretroviral therapy in people with HIV. Run at survey level, the immunoSEQ assay was version v3.0. Here immunoSEQ multiplex PCR was the method, and the copy in TCRdb shows in-frame clones only, minus some. The repertoire consists of 20,000 to 25,000 clones, with about four fifths occurring once and the leading ten covering 6% to 8.5%. Specimen: unsorted PBMCs, collected 1.5 years after starting antiretroviral therapy. The receptor set was obtained from a man aged 25 to 40 with HIV.

The V and J genes are TRBV15 and TRBJ2-7; D perhaps matches TRBD2 (5 bases). The CDR3 has 19 amino acids. Germline V gene sequence: CDR1 LNHNV, CDR2 YYDKDF (reference sequence). V shed 0 bases and J shed 2 bases, with 23 bases lying between them. The CDR3 nucleotides are TGTGCCACCAGCAGAGATTTGGCTACCCTGGTAGCGTCAACCTACGAGCAGTACTTC. It translates to CATSRDLATLVASTYEQYF.

V usage is TRBV28 and J usage is TRBJ2-7; perhaps D is TRBD1 or TRBD2 (5 bases each). The CDR3 has 14 amino acids. V gave up 6 bases and J gave up 1 base, with 13 bases separating them. CDR1 is MDHEN and CDR2 is SYDVKM in the germline V gene. The CDR3 is CASRGMGDSYEQYF. The CDR3 coding sequence is TGTGCCAGCAGGGGCATGGGGGATTCCTACGAGCAGTACTTC.

The chain employs TRBV29-1 and TRBJ1-5, with a possible D match to TRBD1 (6 bases). Germline CDR1 and CDR2: SQVTM and ANQGSEA. Trimming took 4 bases from V and 3 from J, leaving 10 bases between them. This CDR3 region has 13 residues. CDR3 amino acids: CSVGQANNQPQHF. The DNA of the CDR3 is TGCAGCGTTGGACAGGCGAACAATCAGCCCCAGCATTTT.

The genes are TRBV7-9 and TRBJ2-7; no clear D. This CDR3 contains 12 residues. Germline V gene sequence: CDR1 SEHNR, CDR2 FQNEAQ (reference sequence). V lost 5 bases to trimming and J lost 5 bases, with 10 bases between them. The CDR3 nucleotides read TGTGCCAGCAGCCGAGGAAACCACGAGCAGTACTTC. This codes for CASSRGNHEQYF.

This sequence joins TRBV5-5 and TRBJ2-7; TRBD1 is a possible D gene (6 bases). V was cut by 4 bases and J by 2 bases, with 16 bases left in between. Germline assignment: CDR1 SGHKS and CDR2 YYEKEE (reference sequence). The CDR3 totals 15 residues. CDR3 in amino acids: CASSHGTPRPYEQYF. CDR3 DNA: TGTGCCAGCAGCCACGGGACACCAAGGCCCTACGAGCAGTACTTC.

The CDR3 sequence: CASSLSGDSTDTQYF. The CDR3 region has the DNA TGCGCCAGCAGCCTGAGCGGGGATAGCACAGATACGCAGTATTTT. This chain joins TRBV5-1 and TRBJ2-3, with TRBD2 matching over 7 bases. CDR1 SGHRS and CDR2 YFSETQ come from the germline V gene. V trimming: 4 bases; J trimming: 0 bases; junction bases outside the gene matches: 5. The CDR3 length is 15 residues.